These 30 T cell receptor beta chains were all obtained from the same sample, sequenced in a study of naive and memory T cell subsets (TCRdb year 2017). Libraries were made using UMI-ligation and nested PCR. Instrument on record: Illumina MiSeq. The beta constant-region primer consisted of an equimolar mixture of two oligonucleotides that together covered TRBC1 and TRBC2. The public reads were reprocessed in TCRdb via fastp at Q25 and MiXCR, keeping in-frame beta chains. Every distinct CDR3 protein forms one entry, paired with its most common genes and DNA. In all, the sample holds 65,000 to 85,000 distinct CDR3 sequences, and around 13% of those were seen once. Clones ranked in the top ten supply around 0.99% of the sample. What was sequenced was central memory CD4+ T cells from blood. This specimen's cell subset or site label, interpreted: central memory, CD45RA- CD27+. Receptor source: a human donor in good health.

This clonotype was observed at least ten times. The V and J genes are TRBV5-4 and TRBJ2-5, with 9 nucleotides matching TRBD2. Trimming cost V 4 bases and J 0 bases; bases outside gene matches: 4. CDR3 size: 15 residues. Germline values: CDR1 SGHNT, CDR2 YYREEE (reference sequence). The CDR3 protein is CASSRTSGYQETQYF. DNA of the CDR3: TGTGCCAGCAGCCGTACTAGCGGGTACCAAGAGACCCAGTACTTC.

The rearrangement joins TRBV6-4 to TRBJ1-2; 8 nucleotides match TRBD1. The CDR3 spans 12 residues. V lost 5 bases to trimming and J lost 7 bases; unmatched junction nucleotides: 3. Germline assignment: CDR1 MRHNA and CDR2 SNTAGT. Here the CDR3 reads CASSTGGGGYTF. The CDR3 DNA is TGTGCCAGCAGTACAGGGGGAGGTGGCTACACCTTC.

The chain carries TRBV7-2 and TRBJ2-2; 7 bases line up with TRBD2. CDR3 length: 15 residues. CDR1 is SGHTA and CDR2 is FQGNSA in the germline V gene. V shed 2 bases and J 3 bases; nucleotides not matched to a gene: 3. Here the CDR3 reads CASSLFAGDTGELFF. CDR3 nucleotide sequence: TGTGCCAGCAGCTTATTTGCGGGAGACACCGGGGAGCTGTTTTTT.

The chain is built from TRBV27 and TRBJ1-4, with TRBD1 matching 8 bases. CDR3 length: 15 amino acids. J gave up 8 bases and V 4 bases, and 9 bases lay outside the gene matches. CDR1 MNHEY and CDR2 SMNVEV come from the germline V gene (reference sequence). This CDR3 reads CASSSPSRQGEKLFF. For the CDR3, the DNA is TGTGCCAGCAGTTCCCCCTCTCGACAGGGGGAAAAACTGTTTTTT.

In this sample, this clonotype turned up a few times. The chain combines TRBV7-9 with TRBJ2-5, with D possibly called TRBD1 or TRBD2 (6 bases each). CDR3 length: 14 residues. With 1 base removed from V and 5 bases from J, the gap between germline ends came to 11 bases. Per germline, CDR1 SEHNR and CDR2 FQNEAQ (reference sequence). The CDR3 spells CASSLDGGHETQYF. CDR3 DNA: TGTGCCAGCAGCTTAGACGGGGGCCATGAGACCCAGTACTTC.

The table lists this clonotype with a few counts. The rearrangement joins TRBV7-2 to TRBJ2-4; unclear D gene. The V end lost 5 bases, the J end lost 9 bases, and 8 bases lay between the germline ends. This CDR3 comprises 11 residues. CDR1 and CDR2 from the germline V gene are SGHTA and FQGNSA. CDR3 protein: CASSLSSIQYF. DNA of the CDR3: TGTGCCAGCAGCCTTAGTTCCATTCAGTACTTC.

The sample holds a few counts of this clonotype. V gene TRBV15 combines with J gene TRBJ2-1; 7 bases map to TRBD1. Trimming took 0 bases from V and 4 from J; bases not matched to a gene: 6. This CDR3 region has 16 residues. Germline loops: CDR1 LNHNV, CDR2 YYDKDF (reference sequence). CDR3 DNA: TGTGCCACCAGCAGAGAGTCTGGCAGGGGGTACAATGAGCAGTTCTTC. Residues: CATSRESGRGYNEQFF. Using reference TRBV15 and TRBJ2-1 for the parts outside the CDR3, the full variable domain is DAMVIQNPRYQVTQFGKPVTLSCSQTLNHNVMYWYQQKSSQAPKLLFHYYDKDFNNEADTPDNFQSRRPNTSFCFLDIRSPGLGDTAMYLCATSRESGRGYNEQFFGPGTRLTVL.

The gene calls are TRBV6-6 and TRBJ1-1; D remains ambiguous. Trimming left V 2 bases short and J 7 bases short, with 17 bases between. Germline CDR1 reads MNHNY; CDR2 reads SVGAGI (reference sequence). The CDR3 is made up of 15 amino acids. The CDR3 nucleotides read TGTGCCAGCAGTTACGGACTCGGAGAAGCGATTGAAGCTTTCTTT. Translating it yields CASSYGLGEAIEAFF.

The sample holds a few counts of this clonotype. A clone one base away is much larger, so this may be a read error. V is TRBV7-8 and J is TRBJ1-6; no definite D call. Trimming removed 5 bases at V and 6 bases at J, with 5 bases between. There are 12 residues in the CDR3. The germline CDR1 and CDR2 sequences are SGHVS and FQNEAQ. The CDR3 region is CASSLRNSPLHF. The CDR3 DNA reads TGTGCCAGCAGCCTGCGTAATTCACCCCTCCACTTT.

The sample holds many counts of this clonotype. The CDR3 protein is CSASWTGGADTQYF. The CDR3 DNA follows: TGCAGCGCTAGCTGGACAGGGGGCGCAGATACGCAGTATTTT. The rearrangement joins TRBV29-1 to TRBJ2-3; 11 bases map to TRBD1. The CDR3 has 14 residues. J gave up 4 bases and V 7 bases, and 7 bases lay outside the gene matches. The germline CDR1 and CDR2 sequences are SQVTM and ANQGSEA.

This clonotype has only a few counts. CDR3 sequence (DNA): TGTGCCAGCAGTTTAGGGACAGCGAACACCGGGGAGCTGTTTTTT. Residues: CASSLGTANTGELFF. The chain links TRBV28 to TRBJ2-2; 7 positions match TRBD1. Germline lookup yields CDR1 MDHEN and CDR2 SYDVKM. CDR3 length equals 15 residues. With 2 bases clipped from V and 0 bases from J, the junction kept 0 bases outside the gene matches.

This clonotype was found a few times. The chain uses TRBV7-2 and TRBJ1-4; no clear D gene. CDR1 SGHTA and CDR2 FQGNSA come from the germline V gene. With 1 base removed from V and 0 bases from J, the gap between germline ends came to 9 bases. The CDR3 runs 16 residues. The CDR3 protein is CASSLERVATNEKLFF. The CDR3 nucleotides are TGTGCCAGCAGCTTAGAAAGGGTTGCAACTAATGAAAAACTGTTTTTT.

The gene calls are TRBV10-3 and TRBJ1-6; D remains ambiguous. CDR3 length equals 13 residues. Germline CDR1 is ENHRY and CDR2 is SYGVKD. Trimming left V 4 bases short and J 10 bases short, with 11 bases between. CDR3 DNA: TGTGCCATCAGTGTGGAAAAAGGGTCACCCCTCCACTTT. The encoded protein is CAISVEKGSPLHF.

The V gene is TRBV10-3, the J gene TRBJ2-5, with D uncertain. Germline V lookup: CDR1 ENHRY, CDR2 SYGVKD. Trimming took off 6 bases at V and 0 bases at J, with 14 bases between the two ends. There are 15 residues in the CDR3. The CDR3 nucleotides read TGTGCCATCAGCCAGACTGTAGAGTACCAAGAGACCCAGTACTTC. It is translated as CAISQTVEYQETQYF.

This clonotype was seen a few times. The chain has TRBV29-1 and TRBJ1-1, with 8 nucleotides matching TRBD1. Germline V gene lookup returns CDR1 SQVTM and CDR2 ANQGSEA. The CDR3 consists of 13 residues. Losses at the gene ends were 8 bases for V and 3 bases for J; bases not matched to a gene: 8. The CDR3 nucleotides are TGCAGCTGTTTCGGACAGGGCTACACTGAAGCTTTCTTT. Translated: CSCFGQGYTEAFF.

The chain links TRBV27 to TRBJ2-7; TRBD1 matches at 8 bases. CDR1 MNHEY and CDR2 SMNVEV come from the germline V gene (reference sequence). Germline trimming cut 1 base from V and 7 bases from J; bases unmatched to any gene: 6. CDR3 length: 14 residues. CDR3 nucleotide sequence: TGTGCCAGCAGTTTATGGGACAGGTTTGGTGAGCAGTACTTC. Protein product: CASSLWDRFGEQYF.

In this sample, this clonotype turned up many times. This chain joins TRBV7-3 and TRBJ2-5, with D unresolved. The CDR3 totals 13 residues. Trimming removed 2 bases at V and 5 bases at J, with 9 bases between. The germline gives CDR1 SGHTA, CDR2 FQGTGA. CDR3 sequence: CASSLRVGETQYF. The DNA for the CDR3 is TGTGCCAGCAGCTTACGCGTGGGGGAGACCCAGTACTTC.

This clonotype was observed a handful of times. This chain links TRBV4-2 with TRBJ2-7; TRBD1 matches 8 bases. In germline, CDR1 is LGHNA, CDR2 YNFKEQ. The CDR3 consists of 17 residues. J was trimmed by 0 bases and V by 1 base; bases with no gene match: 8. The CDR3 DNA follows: TGTGCCAGCAGCCAAGGTATTCAGGGGGCTATCTCCTACGAGCAGTACTTC. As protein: CASSQGIQGAISYEQYF.

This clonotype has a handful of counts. CDR3 coding DNA: TGTGCCAGCAGCTTAGGTGCGGAGCGTGTGAATGAGCAGTTCTTC. This encodes CASSLGAERVNEQFF. The J gene is TRBJ2-1, the V gene TRBV7-2, with D unresolved. Germline CDR1 is SGHTA and CDR2 is FQGNSA. The V end lost 1 base, the J end lost 7 bases, and 14 bases lay between the germline ends. The CDR3 spans 15 residues. Together with reference TRBV7-2 and TRBJ2-1, the CDR3 gives the full variable domain: GAGVSQSPSNKVTEKGKDVELRCDPISGHTALYWYRQSLGQGLEFLIYFQGNSAPDKSGLPSDRFSAERTGGSVSTLTIQRTQQEDSAVYLCASSLGAERVNEQFFGPGTRLTVL.

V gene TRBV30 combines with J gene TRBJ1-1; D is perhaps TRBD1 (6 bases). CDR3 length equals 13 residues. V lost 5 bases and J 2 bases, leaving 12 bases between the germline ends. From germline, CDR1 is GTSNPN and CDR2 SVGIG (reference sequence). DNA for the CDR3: TGTGCCTGGGTTCAGGGGTACAACACTGAAGCTTTCTTT. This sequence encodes CAWVQGYNTEAFF.

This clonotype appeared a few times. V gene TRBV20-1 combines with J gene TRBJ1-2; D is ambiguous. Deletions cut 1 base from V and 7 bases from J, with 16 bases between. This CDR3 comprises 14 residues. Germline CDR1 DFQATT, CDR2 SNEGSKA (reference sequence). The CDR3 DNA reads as TGCAGTGCTAGAGTTGGGTCCGCTCCGGGTGGCTACACCTTC. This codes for CSARVGSAPGGYTF.

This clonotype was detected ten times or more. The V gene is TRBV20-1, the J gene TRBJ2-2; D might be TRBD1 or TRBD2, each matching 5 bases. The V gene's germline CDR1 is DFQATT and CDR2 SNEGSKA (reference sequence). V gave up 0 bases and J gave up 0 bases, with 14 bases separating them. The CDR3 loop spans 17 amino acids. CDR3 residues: CSARDRVRGTNTGELFF. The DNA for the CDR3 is TGCAGTGCTAGAGATCGCGTGAGGGGAACGAACACCGGGGAGCTGTTTTTT.

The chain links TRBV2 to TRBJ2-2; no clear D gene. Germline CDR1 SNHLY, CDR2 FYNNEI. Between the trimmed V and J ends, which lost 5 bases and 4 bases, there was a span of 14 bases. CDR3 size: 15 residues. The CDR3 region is CASSYRRSATGELFF. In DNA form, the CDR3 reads TGTGCCAGCAGTTACAGACGGTCGGCCACCGGGGAGCTGTTTTTT.

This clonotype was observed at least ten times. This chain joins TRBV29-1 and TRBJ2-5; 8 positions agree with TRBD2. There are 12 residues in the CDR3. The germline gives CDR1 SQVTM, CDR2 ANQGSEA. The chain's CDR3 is CSGGGSAETQYF. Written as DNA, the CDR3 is TGCAGTGGCGGGGGGTCAGCAGAGACCCAGTACTTC.

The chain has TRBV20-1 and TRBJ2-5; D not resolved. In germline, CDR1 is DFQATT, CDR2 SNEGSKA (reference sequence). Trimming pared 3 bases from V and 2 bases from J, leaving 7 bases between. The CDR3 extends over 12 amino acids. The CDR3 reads CSAREIQETQYF. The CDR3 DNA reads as TGCAGTGCTAGGGAGATTCAAGAGACCCAGTACTTC.

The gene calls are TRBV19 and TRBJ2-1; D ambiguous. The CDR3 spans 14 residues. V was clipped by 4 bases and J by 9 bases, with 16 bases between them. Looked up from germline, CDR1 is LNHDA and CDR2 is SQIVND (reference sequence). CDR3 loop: CASSNRPEVFEQFF. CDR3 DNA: TGTGCCAGTAGTAACCGACCAGAGGTCTTTGAGCAGTTCTTC.

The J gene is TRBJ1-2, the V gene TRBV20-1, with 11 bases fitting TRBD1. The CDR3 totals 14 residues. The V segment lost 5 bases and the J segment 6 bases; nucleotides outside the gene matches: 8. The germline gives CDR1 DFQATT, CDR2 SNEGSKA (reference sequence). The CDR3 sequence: CSARAGTGGNGYTF. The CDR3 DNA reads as TGCAGTGCTCGCGCCGGGACAGGGGGGAATGGCTACACCTTC.

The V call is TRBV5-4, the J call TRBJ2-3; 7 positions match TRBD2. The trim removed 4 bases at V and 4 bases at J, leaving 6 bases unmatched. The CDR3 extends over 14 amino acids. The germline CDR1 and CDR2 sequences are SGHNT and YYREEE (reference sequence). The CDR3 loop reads CASSRSGGADTQYF. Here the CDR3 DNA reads TGTGCCAGCAGCCGAAGTGGGGGGGCAGATACGCAGTATTTT.

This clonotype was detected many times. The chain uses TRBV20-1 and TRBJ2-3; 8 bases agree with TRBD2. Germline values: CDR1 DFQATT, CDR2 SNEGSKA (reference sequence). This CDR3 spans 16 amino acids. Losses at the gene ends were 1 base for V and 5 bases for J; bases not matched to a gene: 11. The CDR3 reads CSARVPSGSSKDTQYF. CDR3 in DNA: TGCAGTGCTAGAGTCCCCAGCGGGAGCAGTAAAGATACGCAGTATTTT.

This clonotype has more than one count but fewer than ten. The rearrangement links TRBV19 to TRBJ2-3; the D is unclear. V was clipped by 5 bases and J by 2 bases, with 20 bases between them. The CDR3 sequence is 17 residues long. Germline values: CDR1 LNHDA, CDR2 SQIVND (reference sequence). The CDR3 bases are TGTGCCAGTAGTCCCCGGGCGACACCTATTGACACAGATACGCAGTATTTT. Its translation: CASSPRATPIDTDTQYF.